Described below is a single T cell receptor (beta chain) sequence and its context. CDR3 length: 19 amino acids. Losses at the gene ends were 4 bases for V and 5 bases for J; bases not matched to a gene: 19. Germline V gene lookup returns CDR1 PRHDT and CDR2 FYEKMQ (reference sequence). This entry comes from a study of T cell responses to AZD1222 COVID-19 vaccine. Produced via immunoSEQ multiplex PCR; TCRdb's table is partial and in-frame only. Of roughly 130,000 clones detected, about 86% appear once; the ten largest clones hold 9.5% to 15%. V gene TRBV13 combines with J gene TRBJ2-1, with 8 bases identical to TRBD2. Sequencing used peripheral blood, obtained on day 0 of AZD1222 vaccination. The source is an adult in good health. CDR3 DNA: TGTGCCAGCAGCTCCCGGCCGGGAAGCGGGGGTTTCTTAAACAATGAGCAGTTCTTC. The encoded protein is CASSSRPGSGGFLNNEQFF. Looking up the rest from reference TRBV13 and TRBJ2-1 gives the full variable domain: AAGVIQSPRHLIKEKRETATLKCYPIPRHDTVYWYQQGPGQDPQFLISFYEKMQSDKGSIPDRFSAQQFSDYHSELNMSSLELGDSALYFCASSSRPGSGGFLNNEQFFGPGTRLTVL.